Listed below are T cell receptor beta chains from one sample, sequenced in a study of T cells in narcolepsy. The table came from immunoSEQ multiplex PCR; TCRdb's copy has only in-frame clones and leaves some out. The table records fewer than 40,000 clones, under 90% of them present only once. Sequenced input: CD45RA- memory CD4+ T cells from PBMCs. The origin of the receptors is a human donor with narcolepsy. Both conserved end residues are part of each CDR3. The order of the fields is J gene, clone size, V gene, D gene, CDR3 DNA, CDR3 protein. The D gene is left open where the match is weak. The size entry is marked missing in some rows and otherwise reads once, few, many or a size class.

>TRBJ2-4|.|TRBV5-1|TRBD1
TGCGCCAGCAGCTTTGGACAGGGCGGCATTCAGTACTTC
CASSFGQGGIQYF
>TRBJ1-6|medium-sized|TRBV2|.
TGTGCCAGCGGAAGGGGACTTAATTCACCCCTCCACTTT
CASGRGLNSPLHF
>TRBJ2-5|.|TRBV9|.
TGTGCCAGCAGCGTAGGCGCGGCGGGACAGCAAGAGACCCAGTACTTC
CASSVGAAGQQETQYF
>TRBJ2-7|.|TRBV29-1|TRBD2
TGCAGCGCCCTCCAGCGGGGGGCCTCCTACGAGCAGTACTTC
CSALQRGASYEQYF
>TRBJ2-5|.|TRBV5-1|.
TGCGCCAGCCGGACCGGGACAAACCAAGAGACCCAGTACTTC
CASRTGTNQETQYF
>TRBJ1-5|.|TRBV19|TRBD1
TGTGCCAGTAGGACTAACAGGGGCCCGCGTCAGCCCCAGCATTTT
CASRTNRGPRQPQHF
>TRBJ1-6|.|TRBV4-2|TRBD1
TGTGCCAGCAGCCTACAGACAGGGGGCAATTCACCCCTCCACTTT
CASSLQTGGNSPLHF
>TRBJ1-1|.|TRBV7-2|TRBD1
TGTGCCAGCAGCTTAAAGGGTGCTGGGGCAGGGGGCATGAACACTGAAGCTTTCTTT
CASSLKGAGAGGMNTEAFF
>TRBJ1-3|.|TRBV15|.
TGTGCCACCAGCAGGGGGGACCGTATCTCTGGAAACACCATATATTTT
CATSRGDRISGNTIYF
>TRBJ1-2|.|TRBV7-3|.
TGTGCCAGCAGCTCGGGTTCTCCCGGGCGTGGCTACACCTTC
CASSSGSPGRGYTF
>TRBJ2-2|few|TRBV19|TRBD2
TGTGCCAGTACGGGGACTAGCGGGGATCGAAAGAACACCGGGGAGCTGTTTTTT
CASTGTSGDRKNTGELFF
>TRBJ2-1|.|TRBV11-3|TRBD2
TGTGCCAGCAGCTTGGGACTAGCGGGGGGCTACAATGAGCAGTTCTTC
CASSLGLAGGYNEQFF
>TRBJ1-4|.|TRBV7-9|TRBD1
TGTGCCAGCAGTCGTACCGACAGGGGCGATGAAAAACTGTTTTTT
CASSRTDRGDEKLFF
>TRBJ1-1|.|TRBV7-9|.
TGTGCCAGCAGCTTAGCTTACGAGTATGAAGCTTTCTTT
CASSLAYEYEAFF
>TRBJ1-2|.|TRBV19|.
TGTGCCAGCAAAGGACTAGGTGACCCTTATGGCTACACCTTC
CASKGLGDPYGYTF
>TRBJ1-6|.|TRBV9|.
TGTGCCAGCAGCGGGACTTCCTATAATTCACCCCTCCACTTT
CASSGTSYNSPLHF
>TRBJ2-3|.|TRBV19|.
TGTGCCAGTAGAAACTCCGGGACCCGGAGCACAGATACGCAGTATTTT
CASRNSGTRSTDTQYF
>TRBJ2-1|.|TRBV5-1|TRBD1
TGCGCCAGCAATTCCGGGACAGGGGGCAATGAGCAGTTCTTC
CASNSGTGGNEQFF
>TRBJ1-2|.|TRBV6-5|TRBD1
TGTGCCAGCAGTTCCGGGACAGGGTCCTTTAACTATGGCTACACCTTC
CASSSGTGSFNYGYTF
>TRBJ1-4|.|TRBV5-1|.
TGCGCCAGCAGCTTGTCGCTCAATGAAAAACTGTTTTTT
CASSLSLNEKLFF
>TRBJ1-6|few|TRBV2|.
TGTGCCAGCAGTTACCCTGGCGCAGGTCCCAATTCACCCCTCCACTTT
CASSYPGAGPNSPLHF
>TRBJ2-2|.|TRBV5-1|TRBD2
TGCGCCAGCAGCTCCGGGACTAGCGGGGTTAACACCGGGGAGCTGTTTTTT
CASSSGTSGVNTGELFF
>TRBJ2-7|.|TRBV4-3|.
TGCGCCAGCAGCCAAGACCCGGACAGTACTTACGAGCAGTACTTC
CASSQDPDSTYEQYF
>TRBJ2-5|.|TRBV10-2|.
TGCGCCAGCAGAGGGTCCACCTCTGGGGAGACCCAGTACTTC
CASRGSTSGETQYF
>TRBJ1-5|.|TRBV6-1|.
TGTGCCAGCAGTGAACGCAGGGTGAATCAGCCCCAGCATTTT
CASSERRVNQPQHF
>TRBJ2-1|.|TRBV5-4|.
TGTGCCAGCAGTTGGGATCAGGTCCGGGAGCAGTTCTTC
CASSWDQVREQFF
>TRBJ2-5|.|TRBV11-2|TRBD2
TGTGCCAGCAGACGAGGACTAGCTGGGGAGACCCAGTACTTC
CASRRGLAGETQYF
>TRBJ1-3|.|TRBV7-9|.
TGTGCCAGCAGCCCTGGGCTAAACCGAGGGGGCTCTGGAAACACCATATATTTT
CASSPGLNRGGSGNTIYF
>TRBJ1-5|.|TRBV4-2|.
TGTGCCAGCAGCCAAGAACAGGGTAGCCAGCCCCAGCATTTT
CASSQEQGSQPQHF
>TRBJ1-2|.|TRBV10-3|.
TGTGCCATCAGTCTAGAGGGGGACTATGGCTACACCTTC
CAISLEGDYGYTF